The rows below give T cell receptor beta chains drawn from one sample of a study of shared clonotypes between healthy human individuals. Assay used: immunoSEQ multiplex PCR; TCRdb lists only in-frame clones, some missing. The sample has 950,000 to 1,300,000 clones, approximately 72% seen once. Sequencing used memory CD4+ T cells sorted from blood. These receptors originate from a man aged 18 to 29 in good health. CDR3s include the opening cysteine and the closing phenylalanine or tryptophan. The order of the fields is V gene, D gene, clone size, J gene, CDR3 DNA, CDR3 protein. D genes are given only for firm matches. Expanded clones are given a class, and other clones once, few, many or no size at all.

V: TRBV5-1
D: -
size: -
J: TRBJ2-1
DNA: TGCGCCAGCACCTACGACAATGAGCAGTTCTTC
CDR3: CASTYDNEQFF

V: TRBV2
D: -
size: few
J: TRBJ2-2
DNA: TGTGCCAGCAGAGGCCTGGAGAAGGCCGGGGAGCTGTTTTTT
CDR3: CASRGLEKAGELFF

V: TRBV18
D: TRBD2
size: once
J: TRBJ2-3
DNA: TGTGCCAGCTCCCTCGGACTAGCGGGGGCCGCCGGTGGCACGCAGTATTTT
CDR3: CASSLGLAGAAGGTQYF

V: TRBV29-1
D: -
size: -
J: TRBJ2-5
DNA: TGCAGCGTTGACCGGAACCGGGGCCAAGAGACCCAGTACTTC
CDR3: CSVDRNRGQETQYF

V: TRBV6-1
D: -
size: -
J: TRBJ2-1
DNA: TGTGCCAGCAGTGGCGGGTTTGGAAATGAGCAGTTCTTC
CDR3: CASSGGFGNEQFF

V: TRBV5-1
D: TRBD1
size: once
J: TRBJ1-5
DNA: TGCGCCAGCAGACTCGACAGGGACCAGCCCCAGCATTTT
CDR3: CASRLDRDQPQHF

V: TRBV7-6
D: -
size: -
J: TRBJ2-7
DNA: TGTGCCAGCAGCTTAGGTGGCCCCCTCGTCGAGCAGTACTTC
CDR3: CASSLGGPLVEQYF

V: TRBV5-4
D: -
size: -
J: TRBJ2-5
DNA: TGTGCCAGCAGCTTGGTAGCAGTTCCAGAGACCCAGTACTTC
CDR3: CASSLVAVPETQYF

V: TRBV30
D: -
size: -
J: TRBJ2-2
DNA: TGTGCCTGGAGTGCGGTTCTTGCGAACACCGGGGAGCTGTTTTTT
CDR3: CAWSAVLANTGELFF

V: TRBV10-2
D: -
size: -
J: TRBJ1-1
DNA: TGCGCCAGCACCCAGGGGCGGTTTGAAGCTTTCTTT
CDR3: CASTQGRFEAFF

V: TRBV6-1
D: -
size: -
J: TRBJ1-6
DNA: TGTGCCAGCAAAACGGATTCACCCCTCCACTTT
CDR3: CASKTDSPLHF

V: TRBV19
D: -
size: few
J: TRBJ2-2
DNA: TGTGCCAGTAGTAAAATCGGATCGGACACCGGGGAGCTGTTTTTT
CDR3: CASSKIGSDTGELFF

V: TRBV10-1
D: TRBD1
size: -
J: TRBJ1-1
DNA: TGCGCCAGCAGTGATATGGACAGGGGGACTGAAGCTTTCTTT
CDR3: CASSDMDRGTEAFF

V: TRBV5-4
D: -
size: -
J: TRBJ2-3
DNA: TGTGCCAGCAGCTTGGGCGGCGGCGGGGACACAGATACGCAGTATTTT
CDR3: CASSLGGGGDTDTQYF

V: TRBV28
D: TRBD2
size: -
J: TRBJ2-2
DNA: TGTGCCAGCAGTCCGGGACTAGCGGGGGTGGTCACCGGGGAGCTGTTTTTT
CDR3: CASSPGLAGVVTGELFF

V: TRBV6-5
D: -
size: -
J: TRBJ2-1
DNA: TGTGCCAGCAGTTACTTCAGGGGGAGGGTGGCTGAGCAGTTCTTC
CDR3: CASSYFRGRVAEQFF

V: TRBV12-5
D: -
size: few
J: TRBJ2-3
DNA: TGTGCTAGTGGACCGGGCGGCTTCGGCACAGATACGCAGTATTTT
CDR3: CASGPGGFGTDTQYF

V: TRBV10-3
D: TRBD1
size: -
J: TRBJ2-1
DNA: TGTGCCATCAGTGAGTACCCGGGACAGGGGACTGAGCAGTTCTTC
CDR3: CAISEYPGQGTEQFF

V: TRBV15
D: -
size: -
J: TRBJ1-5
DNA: TGTGCCACCAGCAGAGGGGGGGAAAGGGATCAGCCCCAGCATTTT
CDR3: CATSRGGERDQPQHF

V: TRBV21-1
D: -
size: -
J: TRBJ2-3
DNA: TGTGCCAGCAGCTCCCGAGGCCCTAGCGGGGCTTGCACAGATACGCAGTATTTT
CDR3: CASSSRGPSGACTDTQYF

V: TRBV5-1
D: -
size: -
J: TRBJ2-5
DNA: TGCGCCAGCAGCTTGTCAGGGTTCCAAGAGACCCAGTACTTC
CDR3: CASSLSGFQETQYF

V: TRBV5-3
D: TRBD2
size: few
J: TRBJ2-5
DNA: TGTGCCAGAAGCCACCTAGCGGGGGGCCGGGGATTAGGAGAGACCCAGTACTTC
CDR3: CARSHLAGGRGLGETQYF